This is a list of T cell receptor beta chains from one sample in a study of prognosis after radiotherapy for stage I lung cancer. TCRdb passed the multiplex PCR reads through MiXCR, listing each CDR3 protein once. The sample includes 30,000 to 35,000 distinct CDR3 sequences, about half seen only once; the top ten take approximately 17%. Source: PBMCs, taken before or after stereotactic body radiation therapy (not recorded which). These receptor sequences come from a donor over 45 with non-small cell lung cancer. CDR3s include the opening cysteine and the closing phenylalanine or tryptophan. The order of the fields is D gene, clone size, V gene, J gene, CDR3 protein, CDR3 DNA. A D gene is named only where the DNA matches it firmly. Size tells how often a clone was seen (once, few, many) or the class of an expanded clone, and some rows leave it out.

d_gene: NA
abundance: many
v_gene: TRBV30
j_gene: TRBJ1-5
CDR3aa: CAWSAALPNQPQHF
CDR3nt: TGTGCCTGGAGTGCTGCCTTACCCAATCAGCCCCAGCATTTT

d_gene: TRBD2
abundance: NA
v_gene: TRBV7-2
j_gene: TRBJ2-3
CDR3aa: CASSLCLAGGPTYTQYF
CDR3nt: TGTGCCAGCAGCTTATGCCTAGCGGGAGGGCCAACATATACGCAGTATTTT

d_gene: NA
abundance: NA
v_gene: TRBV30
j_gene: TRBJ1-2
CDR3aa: CAWSVGRANYGYTF
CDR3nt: TGTGCCTGGAGTGTAGGCAGGGCTAACTATGGCTACACCTTC

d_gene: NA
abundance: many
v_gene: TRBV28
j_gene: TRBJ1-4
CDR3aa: CASSLFGGNEKLFF
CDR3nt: TGTGCCAGCAGTTTATTTGGAGGGAATGAAAAACTGTTTTTT

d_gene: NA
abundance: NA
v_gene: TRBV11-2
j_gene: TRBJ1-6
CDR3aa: CASSLEMDGNSPLHF
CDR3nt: TGTGCCAGCAGCTTAGAGATGGACGGTAATTCACCCCTCCACTTT

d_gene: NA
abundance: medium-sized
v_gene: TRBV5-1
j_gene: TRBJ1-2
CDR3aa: CASSTDNWDYGYTF
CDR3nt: TGCGCCAGCAGCACCGACAATTGGGACTATGGCTACACCTTC

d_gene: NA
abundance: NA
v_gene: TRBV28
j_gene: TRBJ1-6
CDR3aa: CAGSFVRNNSPLHF
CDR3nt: TGTGCCGGCAGTTTTGTCCGTAATAATTCACCCCTCCACTTT

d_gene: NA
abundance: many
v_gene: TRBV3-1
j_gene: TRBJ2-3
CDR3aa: CASSQDGAPSDTQYF
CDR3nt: TGTGCCAGCAGCCAAGATGGGGCCCCCTCCGATACGCAGTATTTT

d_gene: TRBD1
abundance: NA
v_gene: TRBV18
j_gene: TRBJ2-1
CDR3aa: CASSRIPGQGAQGQFF
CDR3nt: TGTGCCAGCTCACGGATTCCGGGACAGGGTGCCCAAGGGCAGTTCTTC

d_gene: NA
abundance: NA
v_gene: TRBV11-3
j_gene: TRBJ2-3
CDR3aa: CASSLGTSSTDTQYF
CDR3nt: TGTGCCAGCAGCTTAGGGACCTCTAGCACAGATACGCAGTATTTT

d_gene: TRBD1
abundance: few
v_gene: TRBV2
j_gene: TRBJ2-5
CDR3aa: CASSESRQGAGSRETQYF
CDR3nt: TGTGCCAGCAGTGAATCAAGACAGGGAGCAGGGTCACGAGAGACCCAGTACTTC

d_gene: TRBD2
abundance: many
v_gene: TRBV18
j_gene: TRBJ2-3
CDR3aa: CASSPPVGGADTQYF
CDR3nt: TGTGCCAGCTCACCACCTGTCGGGGGGGCAGATACGCAGTATTTT

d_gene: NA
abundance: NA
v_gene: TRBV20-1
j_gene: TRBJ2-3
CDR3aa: CSARDSGVGGNTDTQYF
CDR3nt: TGCAGTGCTAGGGACTCGGGAGTGGGGGGTAACACAGATACGCAGTATTTT

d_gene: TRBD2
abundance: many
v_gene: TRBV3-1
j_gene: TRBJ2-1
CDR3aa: CVSRTSPYEQFF
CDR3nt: TGTGTCAGTCGGACTAGCCCATATGAGCAGTTCTTC

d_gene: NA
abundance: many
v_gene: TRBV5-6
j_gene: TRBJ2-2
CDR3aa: CASSFWQGGELFF
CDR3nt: TGTGCCAGCAGCTTTTGGCAGGGCGGGGAGCTGTTTTTT

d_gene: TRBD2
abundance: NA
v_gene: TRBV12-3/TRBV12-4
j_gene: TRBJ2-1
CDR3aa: CASSSRTGRVNEQFF
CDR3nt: TGTGCCAGCAGTTCCCGAACCGGGAGGGTGAATGAGCAGTTCTTC

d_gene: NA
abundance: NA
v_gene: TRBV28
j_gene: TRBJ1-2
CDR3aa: CASRGTRDSYGYNF
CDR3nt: TGTGCCAGCAGAGGGACACGCGATTCCTATGGCTACAACTTC

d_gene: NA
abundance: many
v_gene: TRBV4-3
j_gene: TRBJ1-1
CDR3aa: CASSQEVRLGRMGTEAFF
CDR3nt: TGCGCCAGCAGCCAAGAGGTCAGGTTGGGGAGAATGGGCACTGAAGCTTTCTTT

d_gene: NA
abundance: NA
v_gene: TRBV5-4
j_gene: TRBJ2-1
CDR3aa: CASILARGEQFF
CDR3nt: TGTGCCAGCATCTTGGCACGGGGGGAGCAGTTCTTC

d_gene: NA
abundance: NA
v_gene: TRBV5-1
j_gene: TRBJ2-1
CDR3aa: CASSLGTGVVNEQFF
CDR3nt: TGCGCCAGCAGCTTGGGTACGGGGGTTGTGAATGAGCAGTTCTTC

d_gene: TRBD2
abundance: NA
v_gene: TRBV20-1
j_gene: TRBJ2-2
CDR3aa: CSARPGGRDTGELFF
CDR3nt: TGCAGTGCTAGACCGGGAGGGAGGGACACCGGGGAGCTGTTTTTT

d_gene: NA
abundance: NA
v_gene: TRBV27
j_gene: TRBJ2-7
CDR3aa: CASSLSSCSYEQYF
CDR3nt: TGTGCCAGCAGTTTATCGAGTTGTAGTTACGAGCAGTACTTC

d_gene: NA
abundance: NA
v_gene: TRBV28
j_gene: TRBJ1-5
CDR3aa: CASSLDGNQPKHF
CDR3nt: TGTGCCAGCAGTCTGGATGGCAATCAGCCCAAGCATTTT

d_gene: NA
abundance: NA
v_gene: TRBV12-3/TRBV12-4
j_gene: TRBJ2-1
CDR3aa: CVSSRLAALTEQFF
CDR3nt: TGTGTCAGCAGTCGCTTAGCTGCCCTCACCGAGCAGTTCTTC

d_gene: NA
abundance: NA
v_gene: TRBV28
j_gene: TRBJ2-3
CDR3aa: CASSRRTIWSDTQYF
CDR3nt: TGTGCCAGCAGTCGAAGGACTATCTGGAGTGATACGCAGTATTTT

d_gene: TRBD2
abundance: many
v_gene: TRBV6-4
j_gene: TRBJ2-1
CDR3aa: CASGRPQGRTSGRAAQFF
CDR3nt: TGTGCCAGCGGGAGACCACAGGGCCGGACTAGCGGGAGGGCCGCGCAGTTCTTC

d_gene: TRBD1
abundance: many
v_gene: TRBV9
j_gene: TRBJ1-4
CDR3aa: CASSGSGGMGEKLFF
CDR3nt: TGTGCCAGCAGCGGATCAGGGGGTATGGGAGAAAAACTGTTTTTT

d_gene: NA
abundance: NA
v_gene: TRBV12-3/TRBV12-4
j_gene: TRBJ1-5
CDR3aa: CVGSRGGRAQHF
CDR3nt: TGTGTCGGCAGTCGGGGAGGGAGGGCCCAGCATTTT

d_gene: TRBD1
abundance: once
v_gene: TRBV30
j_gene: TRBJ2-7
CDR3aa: CAWDRDSYEQYF
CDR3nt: TGTGCCTGGGACAGGGACTCCTACGAGCAGTACTTC

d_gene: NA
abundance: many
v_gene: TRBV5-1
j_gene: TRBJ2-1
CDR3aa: CASSLDYSSYNEQFF
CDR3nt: TGCGCCAGCAGCTTGGACTACAGCTCCTACAATGAGCAGTTCTTC

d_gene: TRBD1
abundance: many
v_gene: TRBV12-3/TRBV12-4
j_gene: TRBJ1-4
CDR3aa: CASSPGGAGRKLFF
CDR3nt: TGTGCCAGCAGTCCAGGGGGAGCGGGACGTAAACTGTTTTTT

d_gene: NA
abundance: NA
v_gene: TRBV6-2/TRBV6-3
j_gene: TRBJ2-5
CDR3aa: CASSLTTMPYF
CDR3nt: TGTGCCAGCAGTCTGACTACAATGCCTTACTTC

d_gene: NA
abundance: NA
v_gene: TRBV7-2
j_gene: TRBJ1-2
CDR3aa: CASSFTDSGYGYTF
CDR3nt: TGTGCCAGCAGCTTTACGGACAGTGGTTATGGCTACACCTTC

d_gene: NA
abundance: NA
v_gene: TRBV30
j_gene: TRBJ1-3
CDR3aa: CAWSPAGNTIYF
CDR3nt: TGTGCCTGGAGCCCGGCCGGAAACACCATATATTTT

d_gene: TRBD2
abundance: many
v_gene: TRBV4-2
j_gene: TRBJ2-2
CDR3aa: CASSQLLGRAPGELFF
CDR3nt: TGTGCCAGCAGCCAATTGTTAGGGAGGGCCCCCGGGGAGCTGTTTTTT

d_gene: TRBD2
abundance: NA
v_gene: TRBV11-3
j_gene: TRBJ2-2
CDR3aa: CASSDSTSGGLDTGDLFF
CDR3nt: TGTGCCAGCAGCGACTCGACTAGCGGGGGGCTCGACACCGGGGATCTGTTTTTT